This T cell receptor beta chain is from a study of blood T cells in healthy people across ages. Looking at the study overall: About one barcoded beta molecule was captured per two T cells (by template switching).

Looked up from germline, CDR1 is LNHNV and CDR2 is YYDKDF (reference sequence). The CDR3 runs to 18 residues. V lost 0 bases to trimming and J lost 1 base; unmatched junction nucleotides: 9. Together with a sample-barcoded 5' primer, a J-beta primer mix was included in a second PCR lasting roughly 6 to 12 cycles. MiXCR was run by TCRdb on the 5' RACE reads, yielding one entry per CDR3 protein. The sample includes some 710,000 distinct CDR3 sequences, approximately 22% of them seen just once. The chain carries TRBV15 and TRBJ2-3; the match to TRBD1 covers 8 bases. The source is a man aged 70 or older in good health. The sample was blood. The CDR3 sequence: CATSRDPPSGQGTDTQYF. In DNA form, the CDR3 reads TGTGCCACCAGCAGAGATCCCCCTTCGGGACAGGGCACAGATACGCAGTATTTT.